This T cell receptor (beta chain) appears in the sequencing data of a study of PD-L1 blockade in urothelial cancer. Study as a whole: About 90% of the 29 patients comprised males who had bladder-origin urothelial cancer. A median of 141,255 T cells was found in the blood samples.

CDR3 length: 15 amino acids. Germline CDR1 reads KGHSH; CDR2 reads LQKENI. V lost 4 bases and J lost 4; bases outside the gene matches: 5. The time point: pretreatment peripheral blood. Here immunoSEQ multiplex PCR was the method, and the copy in TCRdb shows in-frame clones only, minus some. Altogether tens of thousands of clones are present, 80% to 90% being singletons, with the ten largest covering about 1.6%. This clonotype originated in a man in his 70s with urothelial cancer. This chain connects TRBV18 to TRBJ2-7; TRBD1 aligns across 12 bases. The specimen comprised PBMCs, sampled around atezolizumab (anti-PD-L1) treatment. The DNA for the CDR3 is TGTGCCAGCTCACTAACGGGACAGGGGGCATACGAGCAGTACTTC. Protein sequence: CASSLTGQGAYEQYF.